The present T cell receptor beta chain was sequenced within a study of T cells in localized non-small cell lung cancer. Study-wide results and limits: Patients showing higher blood T cell density tended to see longer overall survival. Turning up in adjacent lung were a median roughly 59 of the top 100 tumor clones. Highest T cell clonality was seen in uninvolved adjacent lung, surpassing that measured in tumor. Heterogeneity remains possible because sequencing was limited to only one tumor region.

TCRdb's copy holds only in-frame clones and misses some; the assay was immunoSEQ multiplex PCR. The table includes 70,000 to 100,000 clones, 80% detected once. As concerns this clone: Its target is not known. The junction departs from the called germline gene at one end, perhaps through a read error.

Per germline, CDR1 SSHAT and CDR2 FNYEAQ (reference sequence). This CDR3 spans 13 amino acids. V and J are TRBV7-7 and TRBJ2-2; D ambiguous. The sample in question was peripheral blood, obtained before any cancer treatment. The origin of this receptor is a female donor of 60 years or more with stage I lung adenocarcinoma. DNA for the CDR3: TGTGCTAGCAGCTTATCGTACACCGGGGAGCTGTTTTTT. It is translated as CASSLSYTGELFF.